This T cell receptor (beta chain) was recovered during a study of T-cell reconstitution after alpha-beta-depleted transplantation in children. Overall study results and limits: Expanded clones from the graft, numbering several hundred, reportedly supplied alpha-beta T cells about two months after transplant. Counts and diversity of T cells one year after transplant came mostly from newly produced T cells. The high TCRbeta diversity at day 60 in some patients came from surviving recipient T cells and thymic progenitors.

This clonotype showed up just a few times. What it binds is not known. This sample's TCRbeta library carried unique molecular identifier barcodes. TCRdb re-derived calls from the PCR reads in MiXCR, one entry per CDR3 protein. The data show about a million distinct CDR3 sequences, about 26% seen once. The CDR3 covers 13 residues. Trimming removed 2 bases at V and 5 bases at J, with 10 bases between. The clonotype comes from a boy under two years old who had a stem cell transplant for SCID, so the T cells may come from the graft donor. The rearrangement uses TRBV12-3 or TRBV12-4 and TRBJ2-7; possibly TRBD1 for D (5 bases). Sequences were derived from PBMCs, mostly from graft donor cells, sampled 360 days after TCRalphabeta/CD19-depleted stem cell transplant. As DNA, the CDR3 is TGTGCCAGCAGTTTAAAGGGGCCGGACGAGCAGTACTTC. Its protein product is CASSLKGPDEQYF.